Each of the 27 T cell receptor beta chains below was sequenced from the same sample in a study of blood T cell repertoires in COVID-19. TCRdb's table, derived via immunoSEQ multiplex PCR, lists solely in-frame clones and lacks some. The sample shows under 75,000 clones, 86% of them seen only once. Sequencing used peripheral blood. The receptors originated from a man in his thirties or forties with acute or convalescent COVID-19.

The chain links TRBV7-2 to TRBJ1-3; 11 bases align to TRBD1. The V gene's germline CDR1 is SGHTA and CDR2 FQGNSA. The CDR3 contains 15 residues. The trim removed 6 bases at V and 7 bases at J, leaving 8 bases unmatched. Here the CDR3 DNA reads TGTGCCAGCAGTTGGGGAGGACAGGGGGCGAACACCATATATTTT. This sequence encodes CASSWGGQGANTIYF.

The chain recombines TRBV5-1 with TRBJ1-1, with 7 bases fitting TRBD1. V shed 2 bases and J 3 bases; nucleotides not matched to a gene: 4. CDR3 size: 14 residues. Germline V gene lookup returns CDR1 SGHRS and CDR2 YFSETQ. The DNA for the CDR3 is TGCGCCAGCAGCTTTGAGGGGGCGTACACTGAAGCTTTCTTT. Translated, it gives CASSFEGAYTEAFF.

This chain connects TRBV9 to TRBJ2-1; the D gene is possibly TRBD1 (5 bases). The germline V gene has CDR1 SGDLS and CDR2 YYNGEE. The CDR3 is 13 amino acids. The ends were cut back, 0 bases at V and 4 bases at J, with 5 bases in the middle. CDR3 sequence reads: CASSVGQYNEQFF. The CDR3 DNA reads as TGTGCCAGCAGCGTAGGACAGTACAATGAGCAGTTCTTC.

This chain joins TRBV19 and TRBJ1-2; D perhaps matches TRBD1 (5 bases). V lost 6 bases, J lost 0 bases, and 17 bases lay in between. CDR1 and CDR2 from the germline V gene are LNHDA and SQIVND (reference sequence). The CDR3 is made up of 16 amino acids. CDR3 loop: CASSPLGGISNYGYTF. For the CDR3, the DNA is TGTGCCAGTAGCCCCCTGGGGGGAATCTCTAACTATGGCTACACCTTC.

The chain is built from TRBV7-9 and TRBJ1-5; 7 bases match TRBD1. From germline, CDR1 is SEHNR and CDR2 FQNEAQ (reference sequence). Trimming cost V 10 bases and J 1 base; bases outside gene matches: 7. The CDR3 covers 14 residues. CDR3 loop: CATQETGSNQPQHF. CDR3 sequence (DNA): TGTGCCACCCAAGAGACAGGGAGCAATCAGCCCCAGCATTTT.

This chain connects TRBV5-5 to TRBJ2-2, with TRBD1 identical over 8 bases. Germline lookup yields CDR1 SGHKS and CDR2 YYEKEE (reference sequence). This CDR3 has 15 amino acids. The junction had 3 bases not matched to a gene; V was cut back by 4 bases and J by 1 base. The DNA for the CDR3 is TGTGCCAGCAGCGCAACAGGGGGGAACACCGGGGAGCTGTTTTTT. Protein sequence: CASSATGGNTGELFF.

CDR3 amino acids: CAIWGQRSGYTF. The CDR3, as DNA: TGTGCCATATGGGGGCAGAGGAGCGGCTACACCTTC. The V gene is TRBV10-3, the J gene TRBJ1-2, with TRBD1 as a possible D gene (6 bases). V was pared by 9 bases and J by 8 bases, with 16 bases between. The CDR3 has 12 amino acids. CDR1 ENHRY and CDR2 SYGVKD come from the germline V gene.

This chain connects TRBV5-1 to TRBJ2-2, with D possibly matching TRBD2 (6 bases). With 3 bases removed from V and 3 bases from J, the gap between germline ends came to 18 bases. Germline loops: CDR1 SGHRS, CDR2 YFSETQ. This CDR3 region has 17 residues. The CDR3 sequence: CASSSLSRGAYTGELFF. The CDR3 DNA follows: TGCGCCAGCAGCTCCCTCTCGCGGGGAGCTTACACCGGGGAGCTGTTTTTT.

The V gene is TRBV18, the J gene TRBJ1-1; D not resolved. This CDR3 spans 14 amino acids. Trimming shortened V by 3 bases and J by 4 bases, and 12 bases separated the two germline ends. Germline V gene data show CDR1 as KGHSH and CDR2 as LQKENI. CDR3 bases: TGTGCCAGCTCACCTGGTCAGGCGACCACTGAAGCTTTCTTT. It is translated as CASSPGQATTEAFF.

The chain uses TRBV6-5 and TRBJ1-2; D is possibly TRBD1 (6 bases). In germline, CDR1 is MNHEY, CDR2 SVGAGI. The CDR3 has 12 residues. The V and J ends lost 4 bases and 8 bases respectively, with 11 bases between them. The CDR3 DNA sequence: TGTGCCAGCAGTTCAGGGGCTCGAGGCTACACCTTC. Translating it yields CASSSGARGYTF.

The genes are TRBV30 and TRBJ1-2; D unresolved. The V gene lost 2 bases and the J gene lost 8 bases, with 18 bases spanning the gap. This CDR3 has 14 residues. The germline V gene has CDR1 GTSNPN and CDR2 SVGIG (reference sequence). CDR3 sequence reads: CAWSNQNLNLGYTF. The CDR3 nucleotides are TGTGCCTGGAGTAACCAAAACCTAAATCTGGGCTACACCTTC.

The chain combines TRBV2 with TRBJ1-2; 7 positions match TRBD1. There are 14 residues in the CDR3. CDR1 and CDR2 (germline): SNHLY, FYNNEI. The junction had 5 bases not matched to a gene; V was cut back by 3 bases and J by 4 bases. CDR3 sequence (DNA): TGTGCCAGCAGTGAGCAGGGGGTGAGCTATGGCTACACCTTC. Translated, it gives CASSEQGVSYGYTF.

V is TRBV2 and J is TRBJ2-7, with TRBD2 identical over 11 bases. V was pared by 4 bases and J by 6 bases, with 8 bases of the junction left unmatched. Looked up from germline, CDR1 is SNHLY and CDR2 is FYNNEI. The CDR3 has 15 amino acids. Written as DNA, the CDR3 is TGTGCCAGCAGTGGACTAGCGGGGATACTGGGCGAGCAGTACTTC. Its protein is CASSGLAGILGEQYF.

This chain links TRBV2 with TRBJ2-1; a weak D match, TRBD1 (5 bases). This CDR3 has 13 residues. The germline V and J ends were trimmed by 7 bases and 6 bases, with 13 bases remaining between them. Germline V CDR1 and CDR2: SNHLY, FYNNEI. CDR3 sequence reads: CASTWRTLNEQFF. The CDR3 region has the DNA TGTGCCAGCACTTGGCGGACACTCAATGAGCAGTTCTTC.

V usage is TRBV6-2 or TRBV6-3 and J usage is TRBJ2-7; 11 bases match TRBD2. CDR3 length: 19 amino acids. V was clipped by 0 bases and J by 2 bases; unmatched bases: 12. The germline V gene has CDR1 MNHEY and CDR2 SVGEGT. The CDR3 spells CASSYSSFKTSGTAYEQYF. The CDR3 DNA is TGTGCCAGCAGTTACTCGTCGTTTAAGACTAGCGGGACCGCCTACGAGCAGTACTTC.

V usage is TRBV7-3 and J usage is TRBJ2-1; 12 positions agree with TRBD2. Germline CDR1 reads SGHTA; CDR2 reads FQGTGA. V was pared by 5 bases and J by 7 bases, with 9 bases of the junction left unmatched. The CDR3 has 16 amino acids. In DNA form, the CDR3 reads TGTGCCAGCAGCCCAAGGACTAGCGGGAACATGAATGAGCAGTTCTTC. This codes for CASSPRTSGNMNEQFF.

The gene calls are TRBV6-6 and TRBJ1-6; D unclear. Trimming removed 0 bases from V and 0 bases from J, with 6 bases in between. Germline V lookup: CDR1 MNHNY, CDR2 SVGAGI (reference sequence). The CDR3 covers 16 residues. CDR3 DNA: TGTGCCAGCAGTTACTCCCGGAGCTCCTATAATTCACCCCTCCACTTT. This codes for CASSYSRSSYNSPLHF.

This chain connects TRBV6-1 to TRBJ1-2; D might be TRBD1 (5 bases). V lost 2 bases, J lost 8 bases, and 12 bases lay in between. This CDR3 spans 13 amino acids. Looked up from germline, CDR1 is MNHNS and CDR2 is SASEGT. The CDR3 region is CASSEFYQGGYTF. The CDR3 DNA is TGTGCCAGCAGTGAATTTTATCAGGGAGGCTACACCTTC.

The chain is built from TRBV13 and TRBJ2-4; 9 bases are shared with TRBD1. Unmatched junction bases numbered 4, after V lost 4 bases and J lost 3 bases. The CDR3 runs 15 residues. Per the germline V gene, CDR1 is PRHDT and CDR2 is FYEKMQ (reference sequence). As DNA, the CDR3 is TGTGCCAGCAGCTCGACAGGGGGAGGCAAAAACATTCAGTACTTC. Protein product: CASSSTGGGKNIQYF.

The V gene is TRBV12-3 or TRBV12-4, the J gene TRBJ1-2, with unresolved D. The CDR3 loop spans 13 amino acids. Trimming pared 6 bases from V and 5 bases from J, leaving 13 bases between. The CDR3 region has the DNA TGTGCCAGCAGCTGGAGGGCATGGTATGGCTACACCTTC. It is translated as CASSWRAWYGYTF.

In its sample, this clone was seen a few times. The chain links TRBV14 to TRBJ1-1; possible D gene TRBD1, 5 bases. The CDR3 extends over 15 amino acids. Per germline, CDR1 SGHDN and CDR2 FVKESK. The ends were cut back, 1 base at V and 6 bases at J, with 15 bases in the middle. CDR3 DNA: TGTGCCAGCAGCCAAGCCCTAACGGGGGTCGCTGAAGCTTTCTTT. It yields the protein CASSQALTGVAEAFF. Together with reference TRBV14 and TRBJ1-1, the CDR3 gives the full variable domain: EAGVTQFPSHSVIEKGQTVTLRCDPISGHDNLYWYRRVMGKEIKFLLHFVKESKQDESGMPNNRFLAERTGGTYSTLKVQPAELEDSGVYFCASSQALTGVAEAFFGQGTRLTVV.

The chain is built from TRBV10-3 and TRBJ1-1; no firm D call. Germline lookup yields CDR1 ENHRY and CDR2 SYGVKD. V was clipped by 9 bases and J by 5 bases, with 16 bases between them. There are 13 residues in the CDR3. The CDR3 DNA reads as TGTGCCATTCAGTCCCTAGAGGGAACTGAAGCTTTCTTT. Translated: CAIQSLEGTEAFF.

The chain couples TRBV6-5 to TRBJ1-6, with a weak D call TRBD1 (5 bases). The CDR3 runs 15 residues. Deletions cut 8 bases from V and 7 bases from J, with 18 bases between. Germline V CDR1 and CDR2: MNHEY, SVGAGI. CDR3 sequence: CASRPGPGNNSPLHF. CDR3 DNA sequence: TGTGCCAGCCGCCCCGGTCCAGGGAACAATTCACCCCTCCACTTT.

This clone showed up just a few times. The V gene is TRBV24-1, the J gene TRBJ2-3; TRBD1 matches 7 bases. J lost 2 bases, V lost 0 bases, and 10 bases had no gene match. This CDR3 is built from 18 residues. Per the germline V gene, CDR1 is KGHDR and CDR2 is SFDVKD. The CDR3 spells CATSDLTGAAKSTDTQYF. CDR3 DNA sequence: TGTGCCACCAGTGATTTGACAGGGGCCGCCAAATCCACAGATACGCAGTATTTT.

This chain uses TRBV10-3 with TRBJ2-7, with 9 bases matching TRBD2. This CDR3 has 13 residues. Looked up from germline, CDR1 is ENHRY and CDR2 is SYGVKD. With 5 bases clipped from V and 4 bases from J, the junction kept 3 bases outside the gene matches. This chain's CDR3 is CAISTSGLYEQYF. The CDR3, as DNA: TGTGCCATCAGTACTAGCGGGCTTTACGAGCAGTACTTC.

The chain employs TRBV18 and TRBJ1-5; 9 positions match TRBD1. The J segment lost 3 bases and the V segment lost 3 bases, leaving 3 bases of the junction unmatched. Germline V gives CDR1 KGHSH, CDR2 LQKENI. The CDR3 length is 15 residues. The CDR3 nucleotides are TGTGCCAGCTCACCGGGACAGGGAAACAATCAGCCCCAGCATTTT. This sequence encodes CASSPGQGNNQPQHF.

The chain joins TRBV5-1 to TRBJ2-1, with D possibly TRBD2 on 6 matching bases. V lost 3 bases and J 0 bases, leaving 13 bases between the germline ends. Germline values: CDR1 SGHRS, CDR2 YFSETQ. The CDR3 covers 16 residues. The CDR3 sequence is CASSWGDVSSYNEQFF. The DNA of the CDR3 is TGCGCCAGCAGCTGGGGGGACGTTAGCTCCTACAATGAGCAGTTCTTC. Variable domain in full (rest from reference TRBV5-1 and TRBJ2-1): KAGVTQTPRYLIKTRGQQVTLSCSPISGHRSVSWYQQTPGQGLQFLFEYFSETQRNKGNFPGRFSGRQFSNSRSEMNVSTLELGDSALYLCASSWGDVSSYNEQFFGPGTRLTVL.